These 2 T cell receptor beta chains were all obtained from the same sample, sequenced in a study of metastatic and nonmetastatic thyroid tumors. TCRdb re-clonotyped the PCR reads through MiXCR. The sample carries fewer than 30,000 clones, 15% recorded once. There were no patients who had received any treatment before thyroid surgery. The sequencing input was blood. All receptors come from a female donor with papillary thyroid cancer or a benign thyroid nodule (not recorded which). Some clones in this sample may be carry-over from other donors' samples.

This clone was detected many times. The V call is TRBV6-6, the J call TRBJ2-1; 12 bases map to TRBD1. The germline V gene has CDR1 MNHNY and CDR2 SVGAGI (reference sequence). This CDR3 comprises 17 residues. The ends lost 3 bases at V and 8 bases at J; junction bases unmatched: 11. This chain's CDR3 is CASSYLPPGQGAYEQFF. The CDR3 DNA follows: TGTGCCAGCAGTTATCTACCTCCGGGACAGGGGGCCTATGAGCAGTTCTTC.

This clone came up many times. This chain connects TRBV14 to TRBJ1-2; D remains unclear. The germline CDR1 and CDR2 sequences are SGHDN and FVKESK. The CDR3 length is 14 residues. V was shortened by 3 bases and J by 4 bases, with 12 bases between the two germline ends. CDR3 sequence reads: CASSQGREAYGYTF. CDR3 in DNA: TGTGCCAGCAGCCAGGGGAGGGAGGCCTATGGCTACACCTTC.